The table lists the clone carrying this TCR beta chain with many counts. It was with previously described methods and listed TCR primers that bulk TCR libraries were made. Each CDR3 protein gets one entry after TCRdb re-called the PCR reads with MiXCR. The top ten clones hold approximately 0.84% of a sample with more than 250,000 distinct CDR3 sequences, around a fifth of them seen once. This sample is part of a study of molecular identifiers for immune sequencing clone quantification. The CDR3 spans 12 residues. The germline CDR1 and CDR2 sequences are MNHEY and SVGAGI. After removal of 8 bases from V and 1 base from J, the junction contained 0 bases not matched to a gene.

Sequencing used naive CD8+ T cells from blood, with Jurkat cell RNA spiked in. Subset specified: FACS-sorted CD8+CD4-CCR7+CD45RA+ naive T cells. This TCR was sampled from a human donor in good health. Some libraries in this study had Jurkat cell RNA spiked in. The chain employs TRBV6-5 and TRBJ1-1, with TRBD1 identical over 8 bases. The DNA of the CDR3 is TGTGCCAGCGGACAGGGGAACACTGAAGCTTTCTTT. Translation gives CASGQGNTEAFF.